The entry below gives a single T cell receptor beta chain sequence along with its context. Its antigen is not known. Single viable CD3+CD4+CD8-CD45RO+ cells were sorted as the memory CD4+ T cells. The record originates from a study of memory CD4+ T cells and cytomegalovirus serostatus. Overall study findings and caveats: A US-trained random forest predicted CMV serostatus with median AUC around 0.91. Each of 60 to 80 CMV-associated TCRbeta sequences occurred in one to five individuals. The CMV-associated TCR signature appears largely within the CD4+ memory repertoire.

As originally analysed: After removing out-of-frame reads, over 2 million distinct TCRbeta sequences remained. TCRdb keeps only in-frame clones here, not all; method: immunoSEQ multiplex PCR. V and J calls and clone size follow that table, whereas D and trimming were derived from the DNA. The sample carries about 54,000 clones, roughly 79% recorded once. The germline gives CDR1 LNHDA, CDR2 SQIVND (reference sequence). V shed 4 bases and J shed 1 base, with 8 bases lying between them. This CDR3 is 14 amino acids long. Sequenced: memory CD4+ T cells from blood. The source is an adult in good health and CMV-seronegative. V gene TRBV19 combines with J gene TRBJ1-5, with D hard to call. This chain's CDR3 is CASSRGVSNQPQHF. Here the CDR3 DNA reads TGTGCCAGTAGTAGGGGTGTAAGCAATCAGCCCCAGCATTTT.